This note documents a single TCR beta chain sequence. Its antigen is still unknown. The germline gives CDR1 DFQATT, CDR2 SNEGSKA (reference sequence). V lost 3 bases to trimming and J lost 8 bases; unmatched junction nucleotides: 5. CDR3 length equals 13 residues. TCRdb reprocessed the 5' RACE reads with MiXCR, giving one entry per CDR3 protein. There are approximately 700,000 distinct CDR3 sequences in the sample; about 18% occur only once, and about an eighth lies in the top ten. The record originates from a study of identical twins. Study findings and constraints: Invariant T cells like MAIT and iNKT could partly confound the zero-insertion analyses.

These data were likewise used in another study, on T cells expressing NK-cell markers. This second study notes: In the group of eight sequenced donors, seven were HCMV-seropositive and one was seronegative.

The rearrangement uses TRBV20-1 and TRBJ1-4; TRBD1 matches at 8 bases. The receptor was derived from a woman between 18 and 30 years old in good health. Sequenced sample: PBMCs. CDR3 nucleotide sequence: TGCAGTGCTAGGGACCAGGGGGCCGAAAAACTGTTTTTT. Protein sequence: CSARDQGAEKLFF.